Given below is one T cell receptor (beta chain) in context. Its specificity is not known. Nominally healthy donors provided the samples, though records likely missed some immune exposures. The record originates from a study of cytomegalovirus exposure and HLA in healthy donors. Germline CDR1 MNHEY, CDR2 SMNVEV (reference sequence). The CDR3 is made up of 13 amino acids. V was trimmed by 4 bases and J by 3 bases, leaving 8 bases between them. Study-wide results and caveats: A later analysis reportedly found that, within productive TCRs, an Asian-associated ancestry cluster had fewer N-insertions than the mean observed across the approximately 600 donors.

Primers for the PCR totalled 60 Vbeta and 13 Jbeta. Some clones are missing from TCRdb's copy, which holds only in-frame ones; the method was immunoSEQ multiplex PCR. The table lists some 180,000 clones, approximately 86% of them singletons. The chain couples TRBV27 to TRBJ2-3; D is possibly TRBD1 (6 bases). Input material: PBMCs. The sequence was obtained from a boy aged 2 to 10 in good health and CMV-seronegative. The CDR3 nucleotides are TGTGCCAGCAGTTCAGGGGTGACAGATACGCAGTATTTT. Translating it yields CASSSGVTDTQYF.